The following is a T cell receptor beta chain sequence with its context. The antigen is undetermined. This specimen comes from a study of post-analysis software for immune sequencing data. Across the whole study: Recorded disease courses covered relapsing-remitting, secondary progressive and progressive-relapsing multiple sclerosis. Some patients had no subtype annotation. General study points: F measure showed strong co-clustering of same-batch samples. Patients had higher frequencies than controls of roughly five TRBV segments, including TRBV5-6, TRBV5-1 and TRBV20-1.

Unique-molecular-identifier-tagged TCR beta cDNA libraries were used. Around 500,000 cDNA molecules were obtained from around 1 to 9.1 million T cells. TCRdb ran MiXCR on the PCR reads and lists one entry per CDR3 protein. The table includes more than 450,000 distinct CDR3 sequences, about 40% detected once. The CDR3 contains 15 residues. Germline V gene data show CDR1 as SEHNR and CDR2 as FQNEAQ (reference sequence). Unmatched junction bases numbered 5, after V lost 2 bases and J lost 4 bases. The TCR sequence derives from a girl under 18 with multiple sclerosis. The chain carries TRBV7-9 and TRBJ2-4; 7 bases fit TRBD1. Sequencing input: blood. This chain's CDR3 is CASSLSWTGKNIQYF. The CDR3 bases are TGTGCCAGCAGCTTATCATGGACAGGAAAAAACATTCAGTACTTC.